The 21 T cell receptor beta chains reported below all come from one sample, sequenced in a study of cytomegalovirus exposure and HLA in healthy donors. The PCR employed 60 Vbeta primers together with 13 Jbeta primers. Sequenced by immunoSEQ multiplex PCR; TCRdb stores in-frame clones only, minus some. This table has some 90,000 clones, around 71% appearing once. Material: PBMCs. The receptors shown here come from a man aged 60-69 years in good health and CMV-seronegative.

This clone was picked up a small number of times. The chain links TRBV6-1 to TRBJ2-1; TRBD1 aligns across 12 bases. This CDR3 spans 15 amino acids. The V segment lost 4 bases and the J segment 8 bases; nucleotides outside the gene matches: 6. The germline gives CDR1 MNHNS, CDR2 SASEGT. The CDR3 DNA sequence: TGTGCCAGCAGTGGCCGGGACAGGGGGCAGGATGAGCAGTTCTTC. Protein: CASSGRDRGQDEQFF.

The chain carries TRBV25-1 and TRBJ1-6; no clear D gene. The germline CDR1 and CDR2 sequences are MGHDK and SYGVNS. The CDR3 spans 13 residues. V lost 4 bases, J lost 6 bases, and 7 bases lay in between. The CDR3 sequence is CASSGAFNSPLHF. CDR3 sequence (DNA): TGTGCCAGCAGTGGGGCCTTTAATTCACCCCTCCACTTT.

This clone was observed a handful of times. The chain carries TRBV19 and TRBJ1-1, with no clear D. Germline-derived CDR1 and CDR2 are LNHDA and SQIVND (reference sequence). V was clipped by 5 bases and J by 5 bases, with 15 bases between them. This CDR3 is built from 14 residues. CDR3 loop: CASSLTTGRTEAFF. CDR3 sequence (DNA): TGTGCCAGTAGTCTAACTACGGGTCGGACTGAAGCTTTCTTT.

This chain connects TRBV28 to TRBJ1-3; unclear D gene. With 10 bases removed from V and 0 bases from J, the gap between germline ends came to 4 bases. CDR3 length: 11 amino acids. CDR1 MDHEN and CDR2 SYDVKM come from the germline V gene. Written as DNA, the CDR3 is TGTGCCACCATCTCTGGAAACACCATATATTTT. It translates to CATISGNTIYF. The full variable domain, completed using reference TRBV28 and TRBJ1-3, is DVKVTQSSRYLVKRTGEKVFLECVQDMDHENMFWYRQDPGLGLRLIYFSYDVKMKEKGDIPEGYSVSREKKERFSLILESASTNQTSMYLCATISGNTIYFGEGSWLTVV.

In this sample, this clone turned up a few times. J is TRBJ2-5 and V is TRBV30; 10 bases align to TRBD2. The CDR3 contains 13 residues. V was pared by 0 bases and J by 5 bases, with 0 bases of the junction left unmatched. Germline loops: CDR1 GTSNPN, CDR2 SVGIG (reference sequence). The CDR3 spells CAWSVTSGETQYF. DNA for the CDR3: TGTGCCTGGAGTGTGACTAGCGGGGAGACCCAGTACTTC.

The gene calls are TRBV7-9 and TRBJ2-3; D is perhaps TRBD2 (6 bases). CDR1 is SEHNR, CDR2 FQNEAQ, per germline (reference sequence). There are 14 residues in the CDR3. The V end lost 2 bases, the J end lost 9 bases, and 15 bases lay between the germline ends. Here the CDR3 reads CASSLRTTSGTQYF. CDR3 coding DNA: TGTGCCAGCAGCTTAAGGACTACCTCAGGAACGCAGTATTTT.

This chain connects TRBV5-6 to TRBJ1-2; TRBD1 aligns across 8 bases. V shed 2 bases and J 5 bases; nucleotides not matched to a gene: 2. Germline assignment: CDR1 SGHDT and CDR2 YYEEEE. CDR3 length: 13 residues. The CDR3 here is CASSFDRGYGYTF. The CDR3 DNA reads TGTGCCAGCAGCTTCGACAGGGGTTATGGCTACACCTTC.

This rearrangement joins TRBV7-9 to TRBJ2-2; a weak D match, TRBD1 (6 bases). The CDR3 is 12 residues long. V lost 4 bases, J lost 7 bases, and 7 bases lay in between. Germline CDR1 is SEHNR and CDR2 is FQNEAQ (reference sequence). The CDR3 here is CASSYRDGELFF. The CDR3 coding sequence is TGTGCCAGCAGCTACAGGGACGGGGAGCTGTTTTTT.

The CDR3 sequence is CASSQWNGRGEQYF. DNA of the CDR3: TGCGCCAGCAGCCAATGGAACGGGAGGGGGGAGCAGTACTTC. The chain uses TRBV4-1 and TRBJ2-7; 8 nucleotides match TRBD2. Trimming at V came to 2 bases and at J to 7 bases, leaving 7 bases not matched to a gene. The CDR3 spans 14 residues. Germline values: CDR1 MGHRA, CDR2 YSYEKL.

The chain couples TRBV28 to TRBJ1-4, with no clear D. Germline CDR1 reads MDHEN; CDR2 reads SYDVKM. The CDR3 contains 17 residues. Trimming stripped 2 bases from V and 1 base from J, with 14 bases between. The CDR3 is CASSLQQWALTNEKLFF. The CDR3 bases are TGTGCCAGCAGTTTACAACAATGGGCGTTAACTAATGAAAAACTGTTTTTT.

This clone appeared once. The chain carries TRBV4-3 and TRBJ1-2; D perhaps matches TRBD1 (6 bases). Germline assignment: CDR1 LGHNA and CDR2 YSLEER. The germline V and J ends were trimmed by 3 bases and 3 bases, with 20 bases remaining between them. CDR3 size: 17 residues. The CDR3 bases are TGCGCCAGCAGCCAGTACGAACAGGGAAGCATTGACTATGGCTACACCTTC. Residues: CASSQYEQGSIDYGYTF.

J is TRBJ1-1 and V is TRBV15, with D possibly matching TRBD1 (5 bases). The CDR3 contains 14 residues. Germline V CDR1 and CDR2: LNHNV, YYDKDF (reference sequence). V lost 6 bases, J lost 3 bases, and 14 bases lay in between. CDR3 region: CATSLGGSYTEAFF. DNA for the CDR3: TGTGCCACCAGTCTGGGGGGTTCGTACACTGAAGCTTTCTTT.

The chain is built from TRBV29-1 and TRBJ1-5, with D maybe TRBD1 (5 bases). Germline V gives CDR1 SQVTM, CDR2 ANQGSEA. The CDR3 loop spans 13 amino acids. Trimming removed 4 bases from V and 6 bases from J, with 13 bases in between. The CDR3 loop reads CSVGEGPGQPQHF. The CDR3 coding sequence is TGCAGCGTTGGGGAGGGGCCGGGTCAGCCCCAGCATTTT.

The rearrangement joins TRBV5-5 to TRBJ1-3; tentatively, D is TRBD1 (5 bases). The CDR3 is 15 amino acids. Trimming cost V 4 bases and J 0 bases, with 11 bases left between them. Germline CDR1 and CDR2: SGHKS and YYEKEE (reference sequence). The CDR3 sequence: CASSPRQYSGNTIYF. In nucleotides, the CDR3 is TGTGCCAGCAGCCCCAGACAGTACTCTGGAAACACCATATATTTT.

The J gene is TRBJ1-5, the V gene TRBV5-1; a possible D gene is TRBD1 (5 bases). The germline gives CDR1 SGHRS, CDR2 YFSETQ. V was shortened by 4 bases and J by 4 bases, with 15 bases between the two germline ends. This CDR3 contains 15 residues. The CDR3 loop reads CASSPTDMGNQPQHF. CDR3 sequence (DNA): TGCGCCAGCAGCCCAACGGACATGGGAAATCAGCCCCAGCATTTT.

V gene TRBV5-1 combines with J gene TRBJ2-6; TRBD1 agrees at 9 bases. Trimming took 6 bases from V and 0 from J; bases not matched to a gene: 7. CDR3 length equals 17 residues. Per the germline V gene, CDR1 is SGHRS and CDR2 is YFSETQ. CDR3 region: CASNTRTGDSGANVLTF. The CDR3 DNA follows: TGCGCCAGCAATACCAGGACAGGGGACTCTGGGGCCAACGTCCTGACTTTC.

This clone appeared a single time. CDR3 amino acids: CASTSLRGKYGYTF. The CDR3 DNA follows: TGTGCCAGCACCTCTCTGCGGGGGAAGTATGGCTACACCTTC. The rearrangement joins TRBV27 to TRBJ1-2; tentative D call: TRBD1 (5 bases). This CDR3 region has 14 residues. The germline V gene encodes CDR1 MNHEY and CDR2 SMNVEV (reference sequence). V was trimmed by 7 bases and J by 5 bases, leaving 17 bases between them.

The CDR3 coding sequence is TGCGCCAGCAGACACTCCGGGACTAGCGGTACAGATACGCAGTATTTT. The encoded protein is CASRHSGTSGTDTQYF. The chain uses TRBV5-1 and TRBJ2-3, with 11 nucleotides matching TRBD2. The CDR3 is 16 residues long. Trimming took 5 bases from V and 3 from J; bases not matched to a gene: 8. Germline lookup yields CDR1 SGHRS and CDR2 YFSETQ.

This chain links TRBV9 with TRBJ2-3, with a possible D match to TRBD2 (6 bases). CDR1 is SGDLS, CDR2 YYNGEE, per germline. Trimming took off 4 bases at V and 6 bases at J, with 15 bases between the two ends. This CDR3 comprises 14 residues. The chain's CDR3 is CASSPHVGGDTQYF. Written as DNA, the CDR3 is TGTGCCAGCAGCCCCCACGTTGGGGGGGATACGCAGTATTTT.

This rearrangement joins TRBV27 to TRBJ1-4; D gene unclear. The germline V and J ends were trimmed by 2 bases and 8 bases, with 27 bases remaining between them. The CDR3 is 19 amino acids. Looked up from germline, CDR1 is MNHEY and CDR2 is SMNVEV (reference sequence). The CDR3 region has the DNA TGTGCCAGCAGTTTAACGTTCAGCCGCCTAGGGAGTCGGGGAGAAAAACTGTTTTTT. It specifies CASSLTFSRLGSRGEKLFF.

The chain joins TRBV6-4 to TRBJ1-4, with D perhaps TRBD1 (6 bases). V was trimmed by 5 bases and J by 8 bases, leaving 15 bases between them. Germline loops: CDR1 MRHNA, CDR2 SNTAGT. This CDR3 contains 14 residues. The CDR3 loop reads CASSPDRTGEKLFF. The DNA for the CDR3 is TGTGCCAGCAGTCCCGACAGGACGGGAGAAAAACTGTTTTTT.